The 13 T cell receptor beta chains reported below all come from one sample, sequenced in a study of spatial heterogeneity in lung cancer. Time point described: sample taken at primary tumor resection. One entry per CDR3 protein results from TCRdb running MiXCR on the 5' RACE reads. The data hold roughly 800 distinct CDR3 sequences, with over 20% observed a single time. This sample comprised normal lung tissue next to the tumor, obtained at surgery. The receptors shown here come from a male donor with early-stage non-small cell lung cancer.

By sample fraction, this clonotype is large (0.1 to 1%). This beta chain is a stray sequence in a library constructed for alpha chains; its clone size is not meaningful. This chain connects TRBV5-1 to TRBJ2-7; tentative D call: TRBD2 (6 bases). Germline CDR1 and CDR2: SGHRS and YFSETQ. This CDR3 has 14 residues. V shed 5 bases and J shed 1 base, with 13 bases lying between them. CDR3 bases: TGCGCCAGCAGGGCTGGAGGGAATTCCTACGAGCAGTACTTC. Translated: CASRAGGNSYEQYF.

About this clonotype itself: For a library built for alpha chains, this beta chain is a stray read; little rests on its size. The genes are TRBV9 and TRBJ1-3; D ambiguous. The germline CDR1 and CDR2 sequences are SGDLS and YYNGEE. The V end lost 2 bases, the J end lost 0 bases, and 6 bases lay between the germline ends. This CDR3 is built from 14 residues. The CDR3 protein is CASSVTDSGNTIYF. The CDR3 coding sequence is TGTGCCAGCAGCGTGACTGACTCTGGAAACACCATATATTTT.

This clonotype was detected once. For a library built for alpha chains, this beta chain is a stray read; little rests on its size. The chain uses TRBV20-1 and TRBJ2-1, with 9 bases identical to TRBD2. With V trimmed by 5 bases and J by 5 bases, 7 bases remained unmatched. CDR1 is DFQATT, CDR2 SNEGSKA, per germline (reference sequence). This CDR3 contains 14 residues. The CDR3, as DNA: TGCAGTGCTGAAAGCGGGAGGCCCCACAATGAGCAGTTCTTC. This translates into CSAESGRPHNEQFF.

As concerns this clonotype: This beta chain is a stray sequence in a library constructed for alpha chains; its clone size is not meaningful. The chain couples TRBV20-1 to TRBJ2-7, with D possibly TRBD1 on 6 matching bases. The CDR3 totals 15 residues. V lost 7 bases and J lost 2, with 21 bases in between. Germline V gene lookup returns CDR1 DFQATT and CDR2 SNEGSKA (reference sequence). CDR3 coding DNA: TGCAGTGGGGGGCGAGGCAGACACAGAACCTACGAGCAGTACTTC. Protein sequence: CSGGRGRHRTYEQYF.

On this clonotype: The library was prepared for alpha chains; this beta chain is a stray read, so its frequency means little. The rearrangement links TRBV18 to TRBJ1-1; no definite D call. CDR3 size: 15 residues. Germline values: CDR1 KGHSH, CDR2 LQKENI. V dropped 3 bases and J dropped 0 bases, with 11 bases sitting between them. The CDR3 coding sequence is TGTGCCAGCTCACCGGGCAGTTCCTTGAACACTGAAGCTTTCTTT. Its protein product is CASSPGSSLNTEAFF.

About this clonotype: This beta chain came through as a stray read in a library set up for alpha chains, and its size says little. The chain recombines TRBV7-8 with TRBJ2-1; 7 bases align to TRBD1. Trimming at V came to 5 bases and at J to 0 bases, leaving 10 bases not matched to a gene. Germline V lookup: CDR1 SGHVS, CDR2 FQNEAQ. The CDR3 loop spans 17 amino acids. The CDR3 region is CASSNDGTASSYNEQFF. Here the CDR3 DNA reads TGTGCCAGCAGCAACGACGGGACAGCAAGCTCCTACAATGAGCAGTTCTTC.

As regards this clonotype: This beta chain represents an off-target read in a library built for alpha chains; its size is of limited meaning. The CDR3 protein is CSALDGFSGEQYF. Written as DNA, the CDR3 is TGCAGTGCTCTGGACGGCTTTTCCGGGGAGCAGTACTTC. The chain combines TRBV20-1 with TRBJ2-7, with D unresolved. The CDR3 covers 13 residues. Germline CDR1 DFQATT, CDR2 SNEGSKA (reference sequence). The ends were cut back, 5 bases at V and 7 bases at J, with 18 bases in the middle.

A note on this clonotype: With the library built for alpha chains, this beta chain is off target and its frequency is not meaningful. The chain recombines TRBV11-2 with TRBJ2-1, with 9 bases aligning to TRBD1. In germline, CDR1 is SGHAT, CDR2 FQNNGV. The CDR3 has 15 amino acids. V trimming: 3 bases; J trimming: 9 bases; junction bases outside the gene matches: 9. DNA for the CDR3: TGTGCCAGCAGCTTGTCGGGACAGGGAGGGGGTGAGCAGTTCTTC. It translates to CASSLSGQGGGEQFF.

By proportion, this clonotype is large. Little can be read into the size of this beta chain, an off-target read in a library designed for alpha chains. The J gene is TRBJ1-1, the V gene TRBV5-1, with 8 bases that match TRBD1. The CDR3 contains 15 residues. With V trimmed by 3 bases and J by 3 bases, 7 bases remained unmatched. Germline loops: CDR1 SGHRS, CDR2 YFSETQ. The CDR3 loop reads CASSSRQGLDTEAFF. DNA of the CDR3: TGCGCCAGCAGCTCTAGACAGGGGTTGGACACTGAAGCTTTCTTT.

This clonotype is categorized as large. Since it is a stray read in a library aimed at alpha chains, this beta chain has a size that is not meaningful. The chain uses TRBV20-1 and TRBJ2-7, with 9 bases lining up with TRBD2. Germline CDR1 is DFQATT and CDR2 is SNEGSKA (reference sequence). The CDR3 is 14 residues long. Unmatched junction bases numbered 5, after V lost 5 bases and J lost 0 bases. CDR3 sequence reads: CSAVSSGSSYEQYF. As DNA, the CDR3 is TGCAGTGCTGTCAGTAGCGGGAGCTCCTACGAGCAGTACTTC.

A note on this clonotype: Little can be read into the size of this beta chain, an off-target read in a library designed for alpha chains. The chain uses TRBV6-5 and TRBJ2-5; D is undetermined. CDR3 length: 14 amino acids. V was clipped by 6 bases and J by 7 bases, with 18 bases between them. Germline loops: CDR1 MNHEY, CDR2 SVGAGI. CDR3 region: CASSLTEGSGTQYF. CDR3 nucleotide sequence: TGTGCCAGCAGCCTTACGGAAGGGTCCGGGACCCAGTACTTC.

This clonotype showed up just a few times. As an off-target read in a library built for alpha chains, this beta chain has a frequency of little significance. The chain couples TRBV28 to TRBJ2-1; TRBD2 agrees at 11 bases. The trim removed 3 bases at V and 0 bases at J, leaving 4 bases unmatched. The germline CDR1 and CDR2 sequences are MDHEN and SYDVKM. The CDR3 has 17 amino acids. CDR3 amino acids: CASSLSTSGSSYNEQFF. The CDR3 DNA is TGTGCCAGCAGTTTGAGTACTAGCGGGAGCTCCTACAATGAGCAGTTCTTC. The whole variable domain, filled in from reference TRBV28 and TRBJ2-1, reads DVKVTQSSRYLVKRTGEKVFLECVQDMDHENMFWYRQDPGLGLRLIYFSYDVKMKEKGDIPEGYSVSREKKERFSLILESASTNQTSMYLCASSLSTSGSSYNEQFFGPGTRLTVL.

This clonotype ranks as medium-sized. This beta chain slipped into a library made for alpha chains as a stray read, so its size is not meaningful. The chain recombines TRBV7-9 with TRBJ2-7; 12 nucleotides align to TRBD2. Unmatched junction bases numbered 6, after V lost 4 bases and J lost 2 bases. The CDR3 has 16 amino acids. Germline V lookup: CDR1 SEHNR, CDR2 FQNEAQ (reference sequence). The CDR3 loop is CASSSSTSGRPYEQYF. The CDR3, as DNA: TGTGCCAGCAGCTCCTCAACTAGCGGGAGGCCCTACGAGCAGTACTTC.